This T cell receptor beta chain was identified during a study of blood T cell repertoires in COVID-19. About the research overall: The cDNA or gDNA used as material had been derived from T cells, B-cell-depleted T cells, or PBMCs.

The V segment lost 3 bases and the J segment 0 bases; nucleotides outside the gene matches: 7. Germline-derived CDR1 and CDR2 are SGDLS and YYNGEE. The length of the CDR3 is 16 residues. Method: immunoSEQ multiplex PCR; TCRdb's copy keeps in-frame clones and lacks some. The sample carries fewer than 80,000 clones, around 88% recorded once. V is TRBV9 and J is TRBJ2-3, with 7 bases fitting TRBD1. The sequence was collected from a man younger than 45 with acute or convalescent COVID-19. Sequences were obtained from peripheral blood. The CDR3 coding sequence is TGTGCCAGCAGCGGAGACAGGGTATTAAGCACAGATACGCAGTATTTT. Translating gives CASSGDRVLSTDTQYF.